Described below is a single T cell receptor (beta chain) sequence and its context. This specimen belongs to a study of human thymus T cells. The study used thymus tissue resected during corrective heart surgery. Data came from immunoSEQ multiplex PCR; TCRdb stores just in-frame clones and leaves some out. The table includes 86,000 or so clones, roughly 96% detected once. The origin of this receptor is a boy under three years old with a congenital heart defect but otherwise immunologically healthy. Sequencing input: thymus tissue.

The CDR3 nucleotides read TGTGCCAGCAGCTTATCGAGTCCGGGCCTCAATGAGCAGTTCTTC. Its translation is CASSLSSPGLNEQFF. The chain is built from TRBV11-2 and TRBJ2-1; D is uncertain. The CDR3 is 15 residues long. Per germline, CDR1 SGHAT and CDR2 FQNNGV. The V gene lost 2 bases and the J gene lost 6 bases, with 14 bases spanning the gap.